This T cell receptor beta chain was profiled in a study of shared clonotypes between healthy human individuals. A single count supports this clone. Its antigen is unknown. The run depth of the assay was deep. The sorted-subset replicate PCRs were given roughly 200 ng DNA, which is around 29,000 T cell genomes. TCRdb's table, derived via immunoSEQ multiplex PCR, lists solely in-frame clones and lacks some. The sample contains 1.5 million to 2.5 million clones, roughly 95% of which appear only once. Points from the study as a whole: Larger estimated richness was generally seen in naive subsets than in memory subsets.

The V and J ends lost 2 bases and 1 base, in that order; junction bases with no gene match: 3. Germline loops: CDR1 SGHRS, CDR2 YFSETQ. This CDR3 comprises 15 residues. The naive CD8 fraction comprised CD45RO-negative cells positively selected for CCR7 and excluded terminally differentiated effector memory CD45RA+ cells. The V gene is TRBV5-1, the J gene TRBJ1-1; 9 positions agree with TRBD1. This clonotype originated in a man between 18 and 29 years old in good health. The sample consisted of naive CD8+ T cells sorted from blood. CDR3 DNA sequence: TGCGCCAGCAGCTTAGGACAGGGGCGGAACACTGAAGCTTTCTTT. It codes for CASSLGQGRNTEAFF.